The 18 T cell receptor beta chains below all came from one sample that was sequenced in a study of blood T cell repertoires in COVID-19. Profiled with immunoSEQ multiplex PCR; TCRdb holds only in-frame clones, not every one. Here the sample spans roughly 240,000 clones, roughly 88% being singletons. Material for sequencing was PBMCs or T cells enriched from blood (not recorded which). These receptors were taken from a woman aged 40 to 50 with acute COVID-19.

The chain carries TRBV28 and TRBJ2-2, with D maybe TRBD1 (6 bases). V lost 3 bases, J lost 1 base, and 9 bases lay in between. Germline V gene sequence: CDR1 MDHEN, CDR2 SYDVKM. CDR3 length: 15 residues. DNA of the CDR3: TGTGCCAGCAGTTTGGTACAGGGGAACACCGGGGAGCTGTTTTTT. Translated: CASSLVQGNTGELFF.

This chain joins TRBV9 and TRBJ1-5; TRBD1 agrees at 9 bases. Looked up from germline, CDR1 is SGDLS and CDR2 is YYNGEE. The CDR3 is 14 residues long. The V segment lost 3 bases and the J segment 4 bases; nucleotides outside the gene matches: 2. DNA for the CDR3: TGTGCCAGCAGCGCCGGGACAGGGAATCAGCCCCAGCATTTT. Translating gives CASSAGTGNQPQHF. Full variable domain (remainder filled in from reference TRBV9 and TRBJ1-5): DSGVTQTPKHLITATGQRVTLRCSPRSGDLSVYWYQQSLDQGLQFLIQYYNGEERAKGNILERFSAQQFPDLHSELNLSSLELGDSALYFCASSAGTGNQPQHFGDGTRLSIL.

This rearrangement joins TRBV5-5 to TRBJ2-7; the D gene is possibly TRBD1 (6 bases). V was cut by 1 base and J by 1 base, with 18 bases left in between. From germline, CDR1 is SGHKS and CDR2 YYEKEE (reference sequence). The CDR3 covers 17 residues. The DNA for the CDR3 is TGTGCCAGCAGCTTGTGGTGGAGGCAGGGGCCATCCTACGAGCAGTACTTC. This sequence encodes CASSLWWRQGPSYEQYF.

The gene calls are TRBV2 and TRBJ1-5, with D possibly being TRBD1 (6 bases). Per germline, CDR1 SNHLY and CDR2 FYNNEI. This CDR3 has 14 residues. Trimming removed 4 bases from V and 5 bases from J, with 12 bases in between. CDR3 DNA: TGTGCCAGCAGTGGGGGGGGCTCCTATCAGCCCCAGCATTTT. This translates into CASSGGGSYQPQHF.

V is TRBV28 and J is TRBJ1-1, with a tentative D call TRBD1 (5 bases). This CDR3 has 15 residues. The V gene lost 7 bases and the J gene lost 3 bases, with 18 bases spanning the gap. Germline loops: CDR1 MDHEN, CDR2 SYDVKM. CDR3 in DNA: TGTGCCAGCACCCCCAGGGAGGCTTTGGACACTGAAGCTTTCTTT. This translates into CASTPREALDTEAFF.

DNA of the CDR3: TGTGCCAGCTTCCCACAGGCAGGGGTCGATCAGCCCCAGCATTTT. The encoded protein is CASFPQAGVDQPQHF. V and J are TRBV18 and TRBJ1-5; D perhaps matches TRBD1 (6 bases). Trimming left V 7 bases short and J 5 bases short, with 18 bases between. The CDR3 contains 15 residues. Germline CDR1 reads KGHSH; CDR2 reads LQKENI.

The rearrangement links TRBV28 to TRBJ1-6; 8 bases line up with TRBD1. The length of the CDR3 is 14 residues. CDR1 MDHEN and CDR2 SYDVKM come from the germline V gene. With V trimmed by 5 bases and J by 9 bases, 6 bases remained unmatched. The CDR3 protein is CASSDGQGGSPLHF. CDR3 DNA sequence: TGTGCCAGCAGTGACGGACAGGGAGGTTCACCCCTCCACTTT. The complete variable domain, with remaining parts taken from reference TRBV28 and TRBJ1-6, reads DVKVTQSSRYLVKRTGEKVFLECVQDMDHENMFWYRQDPGLGLRLIYFSYDVKMKEKGDIPEGYSVSREKKERFSLILESASTNQTSMYLCASSDGQGGSPLHFGNGTRLTVT.

V gene TRBV14 combines with J gene TRBJ2-5; tentatively, D is TRBD1 (6 bases). V was clipped by 0 bases and J by 4 bases, with 12 bases between them. Germline V gene data show CDR1 as SGHDN and CDR2 as FVKESK. This CDR3 has 15 residues. In nucleotides, the CDR3 is TGTGCCAGCAGCCAAGAACAGGGTGCGGGAGAGACCCAGTACTTC. Its protein product is CASSQEQGAGETQYF.

The gene calls are TRBV4-2 and TRBJ2-2; D remains unclear. The V gene's germline CDR1 is LGHNA and CDR2 YNFKEQ. This CDR3 spans 15 amino acids. V was cut by 4 bases and J by 6 bases, with 15 bases left in between. CDR3 nucleotides: TGTGCCAGCAGCCTACGGAGACGATACTCCGGGGAGCTGTTTTTT. This codes for CASSLRRRYSGELFF.

The chain recombines TRBV23-1 with TRBJ2-1; D may be TRBD1 (6 bases). TRBV23-1 is known as an ORF, though its function is uncertain. V shed 8 bases and J shed 7 bases, with 15 bases lying between them. This CDR3 comprises 13 residues. The CDR3 DNA follows: TGCGCCAGCGGCAGGACAGTTAATAATGAGCAGTTCTTC. This encodes CASGRTVNNEQFF.

The chain carries TRBV18 and TRBJ1-1; tentative D call: TRBD1 (6 bases). The germline V gene has CDR1 KGHSH and CDR2 LQKENI. The germline V and J ends were trimmed by 3 bases and 2 bases, with 7 bases remaining between them. The CDR3 loop spans 13 amino acids. CDR3 DNA: TGTGCCAGCTCACCGGACAGCAACACTGAAGCTTTCTTT. It codes for CASSPDSNTEAFF.

The V gene is TRBV2, the J gene TRBJ2-1, with 12 bases aligning to TRBD2. The CDR3 has 15 residues. With V trimmed by 6 bases and J by 4 bases, 4 bases remained unmatched. Germline V gene data show CDR1 as SNHLY and CDR2 as FYNNEI. CDR3 nucleotides: TGTGCCAGCAGCCGACTAGCGGGGGCGTACAATGAGCAGTTCTTC. This translates into CASSRLAGAYNEQFF.

The gene calls are TRBV5-4 and TRBJ2-2; tentative D call: TRBD2 (5 bases). The CDR3 is made up of 13 amino acids. Germline V lookup: CDR1 SGHNT, CDR2 YYREEE (reference sequence). V lost 2 bases to trimming and J lost 8 bases, with 10 bases between them. The DNA for the CDR3 is TGTGCCAGCAGCTTTGCGGGTAGGGGGGAGCTGTTTTTT. Protein: CASSFAGRGELFF. Full variable domain (rest looked up from reference TRBV5-4 and TRBJ2-2): ETGVTQSPTHLIKTRGQQVTLRCSSQSGHNTVSWYQQALGQGPQFIFQYYREEENGRGNFPPRFSGLQFPNYSSELNVNALELDDSALYLCASSFAGRGELFFGEGSRLTVL.

This sequence joins TRBV5-1 and TRBJ2-3; 8 bases are shared with TRBD1. Germline V gene sequence: CDR1 SGHRS, CDR2 YFSETQ. V shed 4 bases and J 2 bases; nucleotides not matched to a gene: 3. The CDR3 has 14 residues. Here the CDR3 reads CASSPGQDTDTQYF. CDR3 coding DNA: TGCGCCAGCAGCCCGGGACAGGACACAGATACGCAGTATTTT.

CDR3 nucleotide sequence: TGTGCCAGCAGCCAAGTACGGCCCGGGACAGGGAGCGAAAAACTGTTTTTT. Translation: CASSQVRPGTGSEKLFF. This chain joins TRBV3-1 (or the pseudogene TRBV3-2) and TRBJ1-4; 9 positions match TRBD1. V gave up 1 base and J gave up 8 bases; unmatched junction bases: 11. CDR3 length: 17 amino acids. Germline CDR1 is LGHDT and CDR2 is YNNKEL (reference sequence).

The rearrangement joins TRBV5-1 to TRBJ2-6; no reliable D call. The CDR3 consists of 16 residues. V was trimmed by 0 bases and J by 3 bases, leaving 10 bases between them. The V gene's germline CDR1 is SGHRS and CDR2 YFSETQ. The CDR3 nucleotides read TGCGCCAGCAGCTTGGGCCTAGTGGGTGGGGCCAACGTCCTGACTTTC. The encoded protein is CASSLGLVGGANVLTF.

The chain combines TRBV9 with TRBJ2-1; tentative D call: TRBD2 (5 bases). Germline assignment: CDR1 SGDLS and CDR2 YYNGEE. The CDR3 length is 16 residues. Trimming pared 0 bases from V and 9 bases from J, leaving 19 bases between. The CDR3 DNA follows: TGTGCCAGCAGCGTAGTAGGGTCTGGGAGTGAGTCTGAGCAGTTCTTC. Protein product: CASSVVGSGSESEQFF.

The chain couples TRBV29-1 to TRBJ2-7; D remains unclear. Trimming removed 3 bases at V and 0 bases at J, with 6 bases between. Looked up from germline, CDR1 is SQVTM and CDR2 is ANQGSEA. The CDR3 length is 12 residues. The CDR3 region is CSVEGSSYEQYF. DNA of the CDR3: TGCAGCGTTGAGGGCAGCTCCTACGAGCAGTACTTC.